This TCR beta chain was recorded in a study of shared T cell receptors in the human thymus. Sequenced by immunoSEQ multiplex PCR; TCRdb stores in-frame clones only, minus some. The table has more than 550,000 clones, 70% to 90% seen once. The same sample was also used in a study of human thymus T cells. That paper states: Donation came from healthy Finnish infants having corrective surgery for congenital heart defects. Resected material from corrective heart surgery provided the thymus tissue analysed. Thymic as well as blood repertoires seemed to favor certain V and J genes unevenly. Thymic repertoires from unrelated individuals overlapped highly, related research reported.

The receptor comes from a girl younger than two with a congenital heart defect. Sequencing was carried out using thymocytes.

The CDR3 region is CASSLSWGDPDTQYF. In DNA, the CDR3 is TGTGCCAGCAGCTTATCGTGGGGGGACCCAGATACGCAGTATTTT. J is TRBJ2-3 and V is TRBV7-6, with D tentatively TRBD2 (6 bases). V gave up 2 bases and J gave up 4 bases, with 13 bases separating them. CDR3 length equals 15 residues. CDR1 and CDR2 from the germline V gene are SGHVS and FNYEAQ.